This is a list of T cell receptor beta chains from one sample in a study. TCRdb analysed the 5' RACE reads with MiXCR anew, one entry per CDR3 protein. The data show some 40,000 distinct CDR3 sequences, with over 25% seen just once and about 3.9% held by the top ten. The specimen was memory CD4+ T cells sorted from a lymph node. These receptors came from a female donor with breast cancer. The CDR3 runs from the conserved cysteine through the conserved F or W. The order of the fields is clone size, D gene, J gene, CDR3 length, V gene, CDR3 DNA, CDR3 protein. D genes are given only for firm matches. Clone size is shown for a subset of rows, as once, few, many or a class of expanded clone.

size: NA
D: TRBD1
J: TRBJ1-6
length: 18
V: TRBV12-3/TRBV12-4
DNA: TGTGCCAGCAGTTTCGAGCGGGTGACAGGGCTAGGGAATTCACCCCTCCACTTT
CDR3: CASSFERVTGLGNSPLHF

size: NA
D: NA
J: TRBJ2-4
length: 15
V: TRBV5-1
DNA: TGCGCCAGCAGCTTGGCGGGAGACCCGATAAACATTCAGTACTTC
CDR3: CASSLAGDPINIQYF

size: few
D: NA
J: TRBJ1-1
length: 12
V: TRBV4-1
DNA: TGCGCCAGCAGCCAGGGGGGGCGTCAAGCTTTCTTT
CDR3: CASSQGGRQAFF

size: few
D: TRBD2
J: TRBJ2-1
length: 15
V: TRBV6-5
DNA: TGTGCCAGCAGCCCGGGACTAGCGACATACAATGAGCAGTTCTTC
CDR3: CASSPGLATYNEQFF

size: many
D: NA
J: TRBJ1-5
length: 15
V: TRBV7-9
DNA: TGTGCCAGCAGTAACGGACAGTATAGCAATCAGCCCCAGCATTTT
CDR3: CASSNGQYSNQPQHF

size: NA
D: TRBD1
J: TRBJ1-5
length: 15
V: TRBV7-8
DNA: TGTGCCAGCAGCAGGAAAAGGGGGCCTAATCAGCCCCAGCATTTT
CDR3: CASSRKRGPNQPQHF

size: few
D: TRBD1
J: TRBJ2-3
length: 16
V: TRBV5-1
DNA: TGCGCCAGCAAACCGCCAGGGGGTGTATCCACAGATACGCAGTATTTT
CDR3: CASKPPGGVSTDTQYF

size: few
D: TRBD1
J: TRBJ1-1
length: 14
V: TRBV12-3/TRBV12-4
DNA: TGTGCCAGCAGTTCTGGACAGGGGAACACTGAAGCTTTCTTT
CDR3: CASSSGQGNTEAFF

size: NA
D: TRBD1
J: TRBJ2-7
length: 18
V: TRBV20-1
DNA: TGCAGTGCTAGGTCCCTCGGGACAGCTAAAAAACTGACCTACGAGCAGTACTTC
CDR3: CSARSLGTAKKLTYEQYF

size: few
D: NA
J: TRBJ2-2
length: 16
V: TRBV4-1
DNA: TGCGCCAGCAGCCCTTCAGGGGCAAAGAACACCGGGGAGCTGTTTTTT
CDR3: CASSPSGAKNTGELFF

size: many
D: TRBD2
J: TRBJ2-4
length: 15
V: TRBV5-1
DNA: TGCGCCAGCAGCTCGACTAGCGGGAAAGAGGACATTCAGTACTTC
CDR3: CASSSTSGKEDIQYF

size: NA
D: TRBD1
J: TRBJ2-1
length: 15
V: TRBV10-2
DNA: TGCGCCAGCAGTGAGACAGGGGGCTGGAACCATGAGCAGTTCTTC
CDR3: CASSETGGWNHEQFF

size: NA
D: NA
J: TRBJ2-2
length: 15
V: TRBV7-2
DNA: TGTGCCAGCAGCCCCCTCGTGCGAGGGACCGGGGAGCTGTTTTTT
CDR3: CASSPLVRGTGELFF

size: few
D: TRBD2
J: TRBJ2-3
length: 16
V: TRBV9
DNA: TGTGCCAGCAGCCAGACTAGCGGGGGGGCCGCAGATACGCAGTATTTT
CDR3: CASSQTSGGAADTQYF

size: NA
D: NA
J: TRBJ1-1
length: 14
V: TRBV20-1
DNA: TGCAGTGCTAGAGGACCCGACAGCCACACTGAAGCTTTCTTT
CDR3: CSARGPDSHTEAFF

size: few
D: NA
J: TRBJ2-4
length: 15
V: TRBV28
DNA: TGTGCCAGCAGTTTATTAGAGGGGCAGGAAAACATTCAGTACTTC
CDR3: CASSLLEGQENIQYF

size: NA
D: TRBD1
J: TRBJ2-3
length: 18
V: TRBV7-2
DNA: TGTGCCAGCAGCTCTCTTCCGGGACAGCAGCCTAGCACAGATACGCAGTATTTT
CDR3: CASSSLPGQQPSTDTQYF

size: NA
D: NA
J: TRBJ2-7
length: 13
V: TRBV5-6
DNA: TGTGCCAGCAGCTTGATACGAGGGTACGAGCAGTACTTC
CDR3: CASSLIRGYEQYF

size: NA
D: NA
J: TRBJ2-5
length: 13
V: TRBV7-2
DNA: TGTGCCAGCAGCCCAGAGGGGTTGGAGACCCAGTACTTC
CDR3: CASSPEGLETQYF

size: NA
D: NA
J: TRBJ2-5
length: 13
V: TRBV20-1
DNA: TGCAGTGCTATAGCGGAAATCCAAGAGACCCAGTACTTC
CDR3: CSAIAEIQETQYF

size: few
D: NA
J: TRBJ2-7
length: 13
V: TRBV7-3
DNA: TGTGCCAGCAGCTTAAGACTGGACTACGAGCAGTACTTC
CDR3: CASSLRLDYEQYF

size: NA
D: NA
J: TRBJ2-6
length: 18
V: TRBV5-5
DNA: TGTGCCAGCAGCTTGGCGCCCAGGATAAACTCTGGGGCCAACGTCCTGACTTTC
CDR3: CASSLAPRINSGANVLTF

size: few
D: NA
J: TRBJ1-3
length: 15
V: TRBV5-6
DNA: TGTGCCAGCAGCTTGGTTTCGGCTCTCGGAAACACCATATATTTT
CDR3: CASSLVSALGNTIYF

size: few
D: TRBD1
J: TRBJ2-2
length: 16
V: TRBV4-1
DNA: TGCGCCAGCAGCCCCACGACAGGGGCGAACACCGGGGAGCTGTTTTTT
CDR3: CASSPTTGANTGELFF

size: NA
D: NA
J: TRBJ1-6
length: 15
V: TRBV4-2
DNA: TGTGCCAGCAGCGAGCATAGCTCCTATAATTCACCCCTCCACTTT
CDR3: CASSEHSSYNSPLHF

size: NA
D: NA
J: TRBJ2-2
length: 13
V: TRBV6-2/TRBV6-3
DNA: TGTGCCAGCAGCCAAATTAACACCGGGGAGCTGTTTTTT
CDR3: CASSQINTGELFF

size: NA
D: TRBD2
J: TRBJ2-4
length: 17
V: TRBV6-2/TRBV6-3
DNA: TGTGCCAGCAGTTACCCTAAGCGGGAGGCAGGCAAAAACATTCAGTACTTC
CDR3: CASSYPKREAGKNIQYF

size: few
D: NA
J: TRBJ2-7
length: 13
V: TRBV12-3/TRBV12-4
DNA: TGTGCCAGCACACCGGCCTGGACAGACGAGCAGTACTTC
CDR3: CASTPAWTDEQYF

size: hyperexpanded
D: NA
J: TRBJ2-2
length: 15
V: TRBV3-1
DNA: TGTGCCAGCAGCCAACTAGGCCCGAACACCGGGGAGCTGTTTTTT
CDR3: CASSQLGPNTGELFF

size: few
D: TRBD1
J: TRBJ2-1
length: 17
V: TRBV5-1
DNA: TGCGCCAGCAGCTCCCAGACAGGGATTCGCTCCTACAATGAGCAGTTCTTC
CDR3: CASSSQTGIRSYNEQFF

size: NA
D: TRBD1
J: TRBJ1-2
length: 14
V: TRBV6-5
DNA: TGTGCCAGCAGTTTATCCCAGGGGGACTATGGCTACACCTTC
CDR3: CASSLSQGDYGYTF

size: many
D: TRBD1
J: TRBJ2-3
length: 14
V: TRBV5-1
DNA: TGCGCCAGCAGCCTGGGACAGGGCCCAGATACGCAGTATTTT
CDR3: CASSLGQGPDTQYF

size: few
D: TRBD2
J: TRBJ2-7
length: 15
V: TRBV5-8
DNA: TGTGCCAGCAGCTTAGCGGGAGGGCCATTAAACGAGCAGTACTTC
CDR3: CASSLAGGPLNEQYF

size: NA
D: TRBD2
J: TRBJ2-3
length: 15
V: TRBV5-1
DNA: TGCGCCAGCAGCTTGGCGGGAGGCTCTTCCGATACGCAGTATTTT
CDR3: CASSLAGGSSDTQYF

size: NA
D: TRBD1
J: TRBJ1-4
length: 14
V: TRBV12-3/TRBV12-4
DNA: TGTGCCAGCACCCACAGGGGGGCGGATGAAAAACTGTTTTTT
CDR3: CASTHRGADEKLFF

size: NA
D: NA
J: TRBJ2-1
length: 15
V: TRBV10-3
DNA: TGTACCATCAGTGTGGAAGCGCCAGCTTACAATGAGCAGTTCTTC
CDR3: CTISVEAPAYNEQFF

size: few
D: NA
J: TRBJ2-3
length: 15
V: TRBV20-1
DNA: TGCAGTGCTAGAGTCCCCGGGACTAGCACAGATACGCAGTATTTT
CDR3: CSARVPGTSTDTQYF

size: NA
D: NA
J: TRBJ2-3
length: 14
V: TRBV11-1
DNA: TGTGCCAGCAGCTTTGTCACGGAGACAGATACGCAGTATTTT
CDR3: CASSFVTETDTQYF

size: few
D: NA
J: TRBJ2-2
length: 15
V: TRBV4-1
DNA: TGCGCCAGCAGCCAACCCTTGACGGGCACCGGGGAGCTGTTTTTT
CDR3: CASSQPLTGTGELFF

size: few
D: NA
J: TRBJ2-2
length: 15
V: TRBV7-7
DNA: TGTGCCAGCAGCTTAAGCCGGGAAGGCACCGGGGAGCTGTTTTTT
CDR3: CASSLSREGTGELFF

size: NA
D: NA
J: TRBJ2-6
length: 14
V: TRBV4-1
DNA: TGCGCCAGCAGTCCCTACTCTGGGGCCAACGTCCTGACTTTC
CDR3: CASSPYSGANVLTF

size: few
D: TRBD2
J: TRBJ2-5
length: 17
V: TRBV4-1
DNA: TGCGCCAGCAGCCAAGGGTCGGGCGGGGGAGGCCAAGAGACCCAGTACTTC
CDR3: CASSQGSGGGGQETQYF

size: NA
D: TRBD1
J: TRBJ2-7
length: 15
V: TRBV4-1
DNA: TGCGCCAGCAGCCAAGAGGTGACAGGGGGCGGCGAGCAGTACTTC
CDR3: CASSQEVTGGGEQYF

size: NA
D: TRBD1
J: TRBJ1-2
length: 15
V: TRBV9
DNA: TGTGCCGGCAGCTTCCATCGACAGGGCGAGAGGGGCTACACCTTC
CDR3: CAGSFHRQGERGYTF

size: NA
D: TRBD2
J: TRBJ2-7
length: 11
V: TRBV27
DNA: TGTGCCAGCACGCGGGGGGCCGAGCAGTACTTC
CDR3: CASTRGAEQYF

size: NA
D: NA
J: TRBJ2-3
length: 15
V: TRBV20-1
DNA: TGCAGTGCTAGAGACCCTAGAACGGGCCCAGATACGCAGTATTTT
CDR3: CSARDPRTGPDTQYF

size: NA
D: NA
J: TRBJ2-3
length: 15
V: TRBV18
DNA: TGTGCCAGCTCACCACGCCAGGGCAGCACAGATACGCAGTATTTT
CDR3: CASSPRQGSTDTQYF

size: NA
D: NA
J: TRBJ2-5
length: 12
V: TRBV11-2
DNA: TGTGCCAGCAGCTTAAGTGGCGAGACCCAGTACTTC
CDR3: CASSLSGETQYF

size: once
D: NA
J: TRBJ2-3
length: 14
V: TRBV10-1
DNA: TGCGCCAGCAGTGACCCACGGACGTCAGATACGCTGTATTTT
CDR3: CASSDPRTSDTLYF

size: few
D: TRBD1
J: TRBJ1-2
length: 12
V: TRBV28
DNA: TGTGCCACCGGACAGGGGGTCTGGGGCTACACCTTC
CDR3: CATGQGVWGYTF

size: NA
D: NA
J: TRBJ2-7
length: 13
V: TRBV15
DNA: TGTGCCACCAGCAGAGTGGGGGCTGGGGAGCAGTACTTC
CDR3: CATSRVGAGEQYF

size: NA
D: TRBD2
J: TRBJ2-1
length: 17
V: TRBV15
DNA: TGTGCCACCAGCAGATCCTCGGGACTAGCGGGGAGGGATGAGCAGTTCTTC
CDR3: CATSRSSGLAGRDEQFF

size: few
D: NA
J: TRBJ2-3
length: 13
V: TRBV20-1
DNA: TGCAGTGCTAGCGGGTTCACGACAGATACGCAGTATTTT
CDR3: CSASGFTTDTQYF

size: few
D: NA
J: TRBJ2-3
length: 10
V: TRBV2
DNA: TGTGCCAGCGGGCTAGAAAAGCAGTATTTT
CDR3: CASGLEKQYF